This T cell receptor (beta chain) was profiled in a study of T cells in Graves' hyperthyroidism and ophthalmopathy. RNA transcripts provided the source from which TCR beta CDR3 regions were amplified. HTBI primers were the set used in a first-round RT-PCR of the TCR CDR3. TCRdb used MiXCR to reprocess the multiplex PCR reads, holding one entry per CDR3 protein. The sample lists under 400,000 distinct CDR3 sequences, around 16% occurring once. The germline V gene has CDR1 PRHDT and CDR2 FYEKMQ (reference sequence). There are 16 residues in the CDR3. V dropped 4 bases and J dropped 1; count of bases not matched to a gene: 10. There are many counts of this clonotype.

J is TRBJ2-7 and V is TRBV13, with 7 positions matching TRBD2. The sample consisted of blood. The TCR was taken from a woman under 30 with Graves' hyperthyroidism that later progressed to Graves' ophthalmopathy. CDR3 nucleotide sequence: TGTGCCAGCAGCTCGACCCGGGACGGGGGGTCCTACGAGCAGTACTTC. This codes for CASSSTRDGGSYEQYF.